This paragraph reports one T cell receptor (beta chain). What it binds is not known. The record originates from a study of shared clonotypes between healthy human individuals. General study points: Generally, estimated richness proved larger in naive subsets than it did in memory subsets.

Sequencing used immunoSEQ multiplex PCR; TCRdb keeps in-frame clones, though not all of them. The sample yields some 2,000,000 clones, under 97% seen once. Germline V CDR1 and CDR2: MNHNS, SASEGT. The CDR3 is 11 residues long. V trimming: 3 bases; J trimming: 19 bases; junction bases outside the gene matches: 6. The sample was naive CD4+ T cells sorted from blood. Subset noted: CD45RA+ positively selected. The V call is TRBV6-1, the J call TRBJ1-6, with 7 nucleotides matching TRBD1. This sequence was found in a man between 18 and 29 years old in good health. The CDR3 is CASSDVGTAHF. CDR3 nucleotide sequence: TGTGCCAGCAGTGACGTCGGGACAGCTCACTTT.